There are a few counts of the clone carrying this T cell receptor beta chain. Its target is unknown. This normal breast sample came from a site 2-4 cm away from the tumor. The data were taken from a study of early stage breast cancer tumors. Broader study findings: Most shared enriched TCRB sequences were commonly generated ones.

The CDR3 spans 15 residues. The germline V and J ends were trimmed by 3 bases and 0 bases, with 9 bases remaining between them. Germline CDR1 is MNHNS and CDR2 is SASEGT. Measured with immunoSEQ multiplex PCR; TCRdb has only the in-frame clones, and not every one. The sample includes thousands of clones, over 65% of them seen just once. This sequence was found in a person aged 50-59 years with breast cancer. Sequenced material: normal breast tissue next to the tumor. The chain is built from TRBV6-1 and TRBJ1-3; D call uncertain. CDR3 loop: CASSDGSHSGNTIYF. For the CDR3, the DNA is TGTGCCAGCAGTGATGGTTCCCACTCTGGAAACACCATATATTTT.